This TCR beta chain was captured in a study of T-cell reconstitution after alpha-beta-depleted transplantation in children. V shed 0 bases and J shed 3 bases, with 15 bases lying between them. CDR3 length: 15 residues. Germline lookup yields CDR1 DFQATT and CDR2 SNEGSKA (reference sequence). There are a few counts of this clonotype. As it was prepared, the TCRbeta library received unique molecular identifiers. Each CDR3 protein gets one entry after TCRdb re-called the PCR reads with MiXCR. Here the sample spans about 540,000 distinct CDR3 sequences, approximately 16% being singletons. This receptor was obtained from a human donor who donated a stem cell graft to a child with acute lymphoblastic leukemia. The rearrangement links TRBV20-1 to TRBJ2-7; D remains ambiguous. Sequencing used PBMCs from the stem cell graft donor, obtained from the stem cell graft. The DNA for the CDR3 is TGCAGTGCTAGAGATATTAGATCCGTATTCTACGAGCAGTACTTC. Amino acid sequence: CSARDIRSVFYEQYF.